A single sample gave rise to the 24 T cell receptor beta chains below, sequenced in a study of blood T cell repertoires in COVID-19. TCRdb keeps only in-frame clones here, not all; method: immunoSEQ multiplex PCR. The table shows some 280,000 clones, with 89% occurring only once. Sample: peripheral blood. These receptors all come from a woman between 35 and 50 years old who had recovered from COVID-19.

V is TRBV7-9 and J is TRBJ1-4; 8 bases line up with TRBD1. V lost 5 bases, J lost 7 bases, and 18 bases stayed unmatched. CDR1 SEHNR and CDR2 FQNEAQ come from the germline V gene (reference sequence). There are 18 residues in the CDR3. CDR3 DNA sequence: TGTGCCAGCAGCGAGGAACCGACAGGGGTTTTAATTGGTGAAAAACTGTTTTTT. Translated, it gives CASSEEPTGVLIGEKLFF.

V usage is TRBV4-1 and J usage is TRBJ2-3; a weak D match, TRBD2 (7 bases). CDR1 and CDR2 from the germline V gene are MGHRA and YSYEKL. CDR3 size: 15 residues. V was cut by 0 bases and J by 4 bases, with 11 bases left in between. This chain's CDR3 is CASSQDGGGADTQYF. CDR3 DNA sequence: TGCGCCAGCAGCCAAGACGGAGGGGGGGCAGATACGCAGTATTTT.

V usage is TRBV27 and J usage is TRBJ2-5, with TRBD1 matching over 7 bases. This CDR3 spans 15 amino acids. The germline gives CDR1 MNHEY, CDR2 SMNVEV (reference sequence). V lost 5 bases and J lost 10; bases outside the gene matches: 16. The DNA of the CDR3 is TGTGCCAGCAGTCCAGGGACAGTAAGGAACATTGGCCAGTACTTC. Protein sequence: CASSPGTVRNIGQYF.

The J gene is TRBJ2-4, the V gene TRBV11-2; a possible D gene is TRBD2 (6 bases). Looked up from germline, CDR1 is SGHAT and CDR2 is FQNNGV. V was cut by 5 bases and J by 0 bases, with 14 bases left in between. The CDR3 is made up of 16 amino acids. For the CDR3, the DNA is TGTGCCAGCAGCACAGGAGACGGGGGAGCCAAAAACATTCAGTACTTC. Translating it yields CASSTGDGGAKNIQYF.

The V gene is TRBV6-2 or TRBV6-3, the J gene TRBJ2-5; D is possibly TRBD2 (6 bases). The CDR3 spans 12 residues. CDR1 and CDR2 (germline): MNHEY, SVGEGT. Trimming cost V 5 bases and J 7 bases, with 11 bases left between them. The CDR3 nucleotides are TGTGCCAGCAGTGGGGGGTTCCGGACCCAGTACTTC. It encodes CASSGGFRTQYF.

The chain joins TRBV10-3 to TRBJ2-5; 10 bases map to TRBD2. The J segment lost 5 bases and the V segment lost 4 bases, leaving 10 bases of the junction unmatched. From germline, CDR1 is ENHRY and CDR2 SYGVKD. CDR3 length: 16 amino acids. The CDR3 sequence is CAISGGLARGQETQYF. Here the CDR3 DNA reads TGTGCCATCAGTGGGGGACTAGCGAGAGGTCAGGAGACCCAGTACTTC.

The chain combines TRBV5-1 with TRBJ1-1, with 9 bases aligning to TRBD1. Germline V gene data show CDR1 as SGHRS and CDR2 as YFSETQ. The CDR3 runs to 16 residues. The junction had 9 bases not matched to a gene; V was cut back by 0 bases and J by 6 bases. DNA of the CDR3: TGCGCCAGCAGCTTGGAGGGACAGGGAAGTGGGGCTGAAGCTTTCTTT. This translates into CASSLEGQGSGAEAFF. Complete variable domain (other parts from reference TRBV5-1 and TRBJ1-1): KAGVTQTPRYLIKTRGQQVTLSCSPISGHRSVSWYQQTPGQGLQFLFEYFSETQRNKGNFPGRFSGRQFSNSRSEMNVSTLELGDSALYLCASSLEGQGSGAEAFFGQGTRLTVV.

The V gene is TRBV18, the J gene TRBJ2-2; possibly TRBD1 for D (5 bases). Germline CDR1 KGHSH, CDR2 LQKENI. There are 16 residues in the CDR3. The V end lost 0 bases, the J end lost 3 bases, and 11 bases lay between the germline ends. CDR3 amino acids: CASSPPIDRYTGELFF. CDR3 nucleotide sequence: TGTGCCAGCTCACCACCAATCGACAGATACACCGGGGAGCTGTTTTTT.

This chain connects TRBV7-2 to TRBJ2-3; perhaps TRBD1 as D (6 bases). V lost 1 base and J lost 0, with 11 bases in between. The CDR3 totals 16 residues. Germline V CDR1 and CDR2: SGHTA, FQGNSA. The CDR3 DNA reads TGTGCCAGCAGCTTAGGTGGCAGGGGTAGCACAGATACGCAGTATTTT. This encodes CASSLGGRGSTDTQYF.

The chain combines TRBV30 with TRBJ2-1; 7 positions match TRBD2. The CDR3 runs 14 residues. Germline assignment: CDR1 GTSNPN and CDR2 SVGIG (reference sequence). Trimming removed 3 bases from V and 7 bases from J; junction bases left unmatched: 9. Here the CDR3 DNA reads TGTGCCTGGAGCCTTCGACTAGCTGGGAATGAGCAGTTCTTC. Its protein is CAWSLRLAGNEQFF.

The chain couples TRBV19 to TRBJ1-2; 9 bases fit TRBD1. The CDR3 totals 15 residues. CDR1 and CDR2 (germline): LNHDA, SQIVND (reference sequence). J gave up 3 bases and V 4 bases, and 6 bases lay outside the gene matches. The CDR3 DNA follows: TGTGCCAGTAGTAGGGGACAGGGACGGGACTATGGCTACACCTTC. Protein product: CASSRGQGRDYGYTF.

The chain uses TRBV3-1 (or the pseudogene TRBV3-2) and TRBJ2-7; 7 bases agree with TRBD1. There are 15 residues in the CDR3. The J segment lost 5 bases and the V segment lost 0 bases, leaving 7 bases of the junction unmatched. The V gene's germline CDR1 is LGHDT and CDR2 YNNKEL (reference sequence). The chain's CDR3 is CASSQDQGVQNEQYF. In DNA form, the CDR3 reads TGTGCCAGCAGCCAAGATCAGGGGGTCCAGAACGAGCAGTACTTC.

The gene calls are TRBV4-1 and TRBJ1-3; tentative D call: TRBD1 (6 bases). Trimming cost V 1 base and J 7 bases, with 14 bases left between them. Germline values: CDR1 MGHRA, CDR2 YSYEKL. The CDR3 consists of 15 residues. In DNA form, the CDR3 reads TGCGCCAGCAGCCAAGCACAGGGACGAGGGAACACCATATATTTT. It specifies CASSQAQGRGNTIYF.

This chain joins TRBV20-1 and TRBJ2-7, with no clear D. The germline gives CDR1 DFQATT, CDR2 SNEGSKA (reference sequence). CDR3 length: 11 residues. DNA of the CDR3: TGCAGCGTCGGGTCGTCCTACGAGCAGTACTTC. Its protein is CSVGSSYEQYF.

This rearrangement joins TRBV2 to TRBJ2-2; 8 nucleotides align to TRBD1. The V and J ends lost 0 bases and 6 bases, in that order; junction bases with no gene match: 9. The CDR3 loop spans 17 amino acids. Germline V gives CDR1 SNHLY, CDR2 FYNNEI. The CDR3 sequence: CASSEARTGNVPGELFF. The CDR3 DNA is TGTGCCAGCAGTGAAGCGAGGACAGGGAATGTACCCGGGGAGCTGTTTTTT.

The chain links TRBV5-4 to TRBJ2-5, with 10 bases that match TRBD1. The V gene's germline CDR1 is SGHNT and CDR2 YYREEE (reference sequence). CDR3 length: 15 residues. The V and J ends lost 3 bases and 5 bases, in that order; junction bases with no gene match: 7. The DNA for the CDR3 is TGTGCCAGCAGCTCGACAGGGGGCGCCGCGGAGACCCAGTACTTC. Residues: CASSSTGGAAETQYF. The complete variable domain, with remaining parts taken from reference TRBV5-4 and TRBJ2-5, reads ETGVTQSPTHLIKTRGQQVTLRCSSQSGHNTVSWYQQALGQGPQFIFQYYREEENGRGNFPPRFSGLQFPNYSSELNVNALELDDSALYLCASSSTGGAAETQYFGPGTRLLVL.

This clone was observed once. The chain carries TRBV27 and TRBJ2-7, with TRBD2 matching over 11 bases. V trimming: 3 bases; J trimming: 4 bases; junction bases outside the gene matches: 14. This CDR3 comprises 18 residues. From germline, CDR1 is MNHEY and CDR2 SMNVEV (reference sequence). This CDR3 reads CASSLVVASGRPTYEQYF. CDR3 in DNA: TGTGCCAGCAGTTTGGTAGTGGCTAGCGGGAGGCCCACTTACGAGCAGTACTTC.

The chain joins TRBV4-2 to TRBJ2-7; 11 nucleotides align to TRBD2. V lost 1 base, J lost 2 bases, and 4 bases stayed unmatched. The CDR3 sequence is 16 residues long. Germline values: CDR1 LGHNA, CDR2 YNFKEQ. The CDR3 DNA reads as TGTGCCAGCAGCCAAGGATATAGCGGGAGGGCCTACGAGCAGTACTTC. Translated, it gives CASSQGYSGRAYEQYF.

The chain recombines TRBV7-2 with TRBJ2-1, with 15 bases fitting TRBD2. Germline V lookup: CDR1 SGHTA, CDR2 FQGNSA. The CDR3 contains 15 residues. The ends lost 5 bases at V and 9 bases at J; junction bases unmatched: 5. CDR3 nucleotides: TGTGCCAGCAGCGCCGGACTAGCGGGAGGGGGTGAGCAGTTCTTC. Its translation: CASSAGLAGGGEQFF.

CDR3 coding DNA: TGTGCCAGCAGCCAGATGGGTCTGCGGGCAGGTGCGATCTCCTACGAGCAGTACTTC. This translates into CASSQMGLRAGAISYEQYF. V gene TRBV7-2 combines with J gene TRBJ2-7; D is possibly TRBD2 (5 bases). Per the germline V gene, CDR1 is SGHTA and CDR2 is FQGNSA. This CDR3 contains 19 residues. Trimming took off 5 bases at V and 0 bases at J, with 26 bases between the two ends. The full variable domain, with the rest looked up from reference TRBV7-2 and TRBJ2-7, is GAGVSQSPSNKVTEKGKDVELRCDPISGHTALYWYRQSLGQGLEFLIYFQGNSAPDKSGLPSDRFSAERTGGSVSTLTIQRTQQEDSAVYLCASSQMGLRAGAISYEQYFGPGTRLTVT.

This chain uses TRBV5-1 with TRBJ2-2; D may be TRBD2 (5 bases). Germline-derived CDR1 and CDR2 are SGHRS and YFSETQ. This CDR3 spans 15 amino acids. The V end was cut by 1 base, the J end by 8 bases, with 15 bases between. The CDR3: CASSLNSARGGELFF. CDR3 in DNA: TGCGCCAGCAGCTTGAACAGCGCCCGGGGTGGGGAGCTGTTTTTT. Filled out from reference TRBV5-1 and TRBJ2-2, the complete variable domain reads KAGVTQTPRYLIKTRGQQVTLSCSPISGHRSVSWYQQTPGQGLQFLFEYFSETQRNKGNFPGRFSGRQFSNSRSEMNVSTLELGDSALYLCASSLNSARGGELFFGEGSRLTVL.

The chain carries TRBV28 and TRBJ1-2, with 7 bases fitting TRBD1. Germline CDR1 reads MDHEN; CDR2 reads SYDVKM. V lost 4 bases, J lost 4 bases, and 9 bases stayed unmatched. CDR3 length equals 15 residues. CDR3 DNA: TGTGCCAGCAGTTCCCCCGACAGGGAGAGCTATGGCTACACCTTC. This translates into CASSSPDRESYGYTF.

V gene TRBV5-1 combines with J gene TRBJ2-3; TRBD2 matches at 10 bases. In germline, CDR1 is SGHRS, CDR2 YFSETQ. The CDR3 sequence is 15 residues long. With 7 bases clipped from V and 2 bases from J, the junction kept 7 bases outside the gene matches. The CDR3 protein is CASGAGTSVTDTQYF. The CDR3 coding sequence is TGCGCCAGCGGGGCCGGGACTAGCGTCACAGATACGCAGTATTTT.

The rearrangement links TRBV9 to TRBJ2-7; 7 bases line up with TRBD2. Trimming cost V 4 bases and J 0 bases; bases outside gene matches: 7. Per the germline V gene, CDR1 is SGDLS and CDR2 is YYNGEE. The CDR3 loop spans 15 amino acids. The CDR3, as DNA: TGTGCCAGCAGCCCCCGACTAGCCTTCTCCTACGAGCAGTACTTC. It encodes CASSPRLAFSYEQYF.